Included here is one T cell receptor (beta chain) sequence, with context. Because the CDR3 is missing its conserved closing phenylalanine or tryptophan, this is likely a read error. The sample is drawn from a study of tumor-infiltrating lymphocytes in primary liver carcinoma. Co-extracting RNA and DNA was done with about 20-34 mg of unsorted bulk tissue as input. Germline CDR1 is SGHAT and CDR2 is FQNNGV. The CDR3 has 13 residues. The V end lost 8 bases, the J end lost 2 bases, and 9 bases lay between the germline ends. Production of TCR beta cDNA used about 500 ng total RNA together with a constant-region primer. Three nested multiplex PCR rounds, a slightly modified ARM-PCR method, built the TCR beta libraries. It was with TRBV1-TRBV30 forward primers and a C-beta reverse primer that the first two PCR rounds were run, at approximately 10 cycles each. Each CDR3 protein gets one entry after TCRdb re-called the multiplex PCR reads with MiXCR. The table records approximately 120,000 distinct CDR3 sequences, 64% of them present only once.

The V and J genes are TRBV11-2 and TRBJ2-2; D may be TRBD1 (5 bases). This sequence was found in a woman between 55 and 75 years old with primary liver carcinoma and hepatitis B virus infection. Input material: liver tumor tissue from sampling region 3. The subset denotes: tumor region T3, left-lateral pole. CDR3 protein: CASGRENTGELFY. CDR3 DNA sequence: TGTGCCAGCGGCAGGGAAAACACCGGGGAGCTGTTTTAT.